What follows are 21 T cell receptor beta chains derived from one specimen sequenced in a study of cytomegalovirus exposure and HLA in healthy donors. Primers included in the PCR were 60 Vbeta and 13 Jbeta primers. TCRdb keeps only in-frame clones here, not all; method: immunoSEQ multiplex PCR. The ten top clones account for more than 0.8%, within a sample of 130,000 to 150,000 clones. Sample: PBMCs. Source of these receptors: a male donor in good health and CMV-seronegative.

V and J are TRBV10-1 and TRBJ1-5, with D possibly being TRBD1 (5 bases). CDR1 is WNHNN, CDR2 SYGVQD, per germline (reference sequence). Trimming stripped 1 base from V and 2 bases from J, with 30 bases between. The CDR3 is made up of 22 amino acids. DNA of the CDR3: TGCGCCAGCAGTGAGTTACCGACCCCTTGCAGGGAAGCATCTAAGGGCAATCAGCCCCAGCATTTT. This sequence encodes CASSELPTPCREASKGNQPQHF.

V usage is TRBV5-1 and J usage is TRBJ1-2; 9 bases match TRBD1. CDR3 length: 14 amino acids. J was trimmed by 6 bases and V by 3 bases; bases with no gene match: 6. Germline CDR1 reads SGHRS; CDR2 reads YFSETQ. This CDR3 is CASSSHRGPNGYTF. The CDR3 coding sequence is TGCGCCAGCAGCTCTCACAGGGGGCCCAATGGCTACACCTTC.

The V call is TRBV27, the J call TRBJ1-1; 9 bases line up with TRBD1. CDR1 is MNHEY and CDR2 is SMNVEV in the germline V gene (reference sequence). The junction had 10 bases not matched to a gene; V was cut back by 7 bases and J by 4 bases. This CDR3 has 15 amino acids. The CDR3 nucleotides read TGTGCCAGCACCCCACAGGGGGCATTGGGCACTGAAGCTTTCTTT. Translating it yields CASTPQGALGTEAFF.

This chain connects TRBV19 to TRBJ1-5; D ambiguous. Between the trimmed V and J ends, which lost 0 bases and 6 bases, there was a span of 15 bases. Germline CDR1 is LNHDA and CDR2 is SQIVND (reference sequence). The CDR3 has 16 residues. CDR3 protein: CASSIDLRVWGQPQHF. The CDR3 region has the DNA TGTGCCAGTAGTATAGATCTGAGGGTTTGGGGTCAGCCCCAGCATTTT.

The chain links TRBV19 to TRBJ2-2; D perhaps matches TRBD1 (5 bases). CDR3 size: 14 residues. Germline assignment: CDR1 LNHDA and CDR2 SQIVND (reference sequence). Trimming pared 10 bases from V and 4 bases from J, leaving 16 bases between. The CDR3: CATLRQGATGELFF. DNA for the CDR3: TGTGCCACCCTTAGGCAGGGTGCCACCGGGGAGCTGTTTTTT.

This rearrangement joins TRBV18 to TRBJ2-5; tentatively, D is TRBD2 (6 bases). CDR3 size: 13 residues. V lost 5 bases to trimming and J lost 5 bases, with 12 bases between them. The germline gives CDR1 KGHSH, CDR2 LQKENI. CDR3 region: CASSTRDSETQYF. Written as DNA, the CDR3 is TGTGCCAGCTCAACCCGGGACTCGGAGACCCAGTACTTC.

The chain couples TRBV5-1 to TRBJ1-4, with D uncertain. Germline-derived CDR1 and CDR2 are SGHRS and YFSETQ. This CDR3 is built from 15 residues. The ends were cut back, 4 bases at V and 4 bases at J, with 14 bases in the middle. The CDR3 DNA reads TGCGCCAGCAGCCCGGATCCGGGAGTTAATGAAAAACTGTTTTTT. Its protein product is CASSPDPGVNEKLFF.

In DNA form, the CDR3 reads TGTGCCAGCAGTTTAGAGGCTAGCGGGATCTACGAGCAGTACTTC. Its protein is CASSLEASGIYEQYF. The V call is TRBV27, the J call TRBJ2-7, with TRBD2 matching over 9 bases. This CDR3 contains 15 residues. Germline values: CDR1 MNHEY, CDR2 SMNVEV (reference sequence). J was trimmed by 3 bases and V by 2 bases; bases with no gene match: 5.

V usage is TRBV6-5 and J usage is TRBJ1-2; D possibly corresponds to TRBD1 (6 bases). Germline CDR1 and CDR2: MNHEY and SVGAGI. The CDR3 loop spans 15 amino acids. V was cut by 2 bases and J by 0 bases, with 10 bases left in between. The CDR3 loop is CASSYLQGSNYGYTF. The CDR3 nucleotides read TGTGCCAGCAGTTACCTACAGGGCTCTAACTATGGCTACACCTTC.

This chain uses TRBV5-4 with TRBJ2-2, with a weak D call TRBD1 (5 bases). Germline CDR1 reads SGHNT; CDR2 reads YYREEE (reference sequence). The V end was cut by 3 bases, the J end by 6 bases, with 9 bases between. The CDR3 sequence is 13 residues long. Written as DNA, the CDR3 is TGTGCCAGCAGCTCTCCAGGGCCCGGGGAGCTGTTTTTT. This encodes CASSSPGPGELFF.

V is TRBV7-2 and J is TRBJ2-7; TRBD2 aligns across 9 bases. This CDR3 region has 15 residues. Per the germline V gene, CDR1 is SGHTA and CDR2 is FQGNSA. V lost 5 bases to trimming and J lost 6 bases; unmatched junction nucleotides: 11. CDR3 DNA: TGTGCCAGCAGCCCTATAGCGGGAGCAACCAGCGAGCAGTACTTC. Amino acids: CASSPIAGATSEQYF.

This chain's CDR3 is CASSESRYGQYF. The CDR3 nucleotides are TGTGCCAGCAGTGAATCTCGGTATGGCCAGTACTTC. This chain joins TRBV6-1 and TRBJ2-5; unclear D gene. In germline, CDR1 is MNHNS, CDR2 SASEGT. The CDR3 is 12 residues long. Trimming took off 2 bases at V and 10 bases at J, with 11 bases between the two ends.

The chain joins TRBV11-2 to TRBJ2-5; 11 positions agree with TRBD1. The V gene end was trimmed by 1 base and the J gene end by 4 bases; junction bases not matched to a gene: 8. This CDR3 contains 17 residues. Germline CDR1 reads SGHAT; CDR2 reads FQNNGV. The DNA of the CDR3 is TGTGCCAGCAGCTTAGGGGACAGGGGGTTCCCCGCAGAGACCCAGTACTTC. Translating it yields CASSLGDRGFPAETQYF. Based on the CDR3 plus reference TRBV11-2 and TRBJ2-5, the full variable domain is EAGVAQSPRYKIIEKRQSVAFWCNPISGHATLYWYQQILGQGPKLLIQFQNNGVVDDSQLPKDRFSAERLKGVDSTLKIQPAKLEDSAVYLCASSLGDRGFPAETQYFGPGTRLLVL.

The V and J genes are TRBV7-6 and TRBJ1-1; D is ambiguous. From germline, CDR1 is SGHVS and CDR2 FNYEAQ. V was clipped by 2 bases and J by 10 bases, with 14 bases between them. The length of the CDR3 is 13 residues. CDR3 region: CASSLIRLGGAFF. CDR3 coding DNA: TGTGCCAGCAGCTTAATCAGACTCGGCGGAGCTTTCTTT.

This chain links TRBV4-1 with TRBJ1-2; the D gene is possibly TRBD1 (6 bases). Per germline, CDR1 MGHRA and CDR2 YSYEKL. The CDR3 is 16 amino acids. V was cut by 1 base and J by 5 bases, with 17 bases left in between. CDR3 loop: CASSQGDVIRGYGYTF. In DNA form, the CDR3 reads TGCGCCAGCAGCCAAGGTGACGTGATAAGGGGGTATGGCTACACCTTC.

The V call is TRBV4-3, the J call TRBJ2-1; unclear D gene. Germline CDR1 is LGHNA and CDR2 is YSLEER. The CDR3 is 16 amino acids. V lost 3 bases and J lost 0, with 12 bases in between. CDR3 sequence reads: CASSQHDLSSYNEQFF. The DNA of the CDR3 is TGCGCCAGCAGCCAGCATGATCTCAGCTCCTACAATGAGCAGTTCTTC.

V is TRBV27 and J is TRBJ2-1; 8 positions match TRBD1. The length of the CDR3 is 15 residues. The germline V gene has CDR1 MNHEY and CDR2 SMNVEV (reference sequence). V lost 5 bases and J lost 8; bases outside the gene matches: 11. DNA of the CDR3: TGTGCCAGCAGTCAAACGCGCCAACAGGGGGATGAGCAGTTCTTC. It translates to CASSQTRQQGDEQFF.

This chain connects TRBV27 to TRBJ2-7, with a weak D call TRBD1 (6 bases). Germline V lookup: CDR1 MNHEY, CDR2 SMNVEV (reference sequence). V lost 6 bases, J lost 7 bases, and 28 bases lay in between. The CDR3 sequence is 17 residues long. Here the CDR3 DNA reads TGTGCCAGCAGCCCCCCGCCCCAGGGGCAAGTTCTGAGGGAGCAGTACTTC. As protein: CASSPPPQGQVLREQYF.

This chain joins TRBV9 and TRBJ2-3; D possibly corresponds to TRBD1 (5 bases). V lost 3 bases, J lost 3 bases, and 17 bases lay in between. CDR1 SGDLS and CDR2 YYNGEE come from the germline V gene. This CDR3 is built from 16 residues. This CDR3 is CASSAPRGRETDTQYF. CDR3 coding DNA: TGTGCCAGCAGCGCACCCAGAGGCAGGGAAACAGATACGCAGTATTTT.

Here the CDR3 reads CASSEWGATNYGYTF. CDR3 nucleotide sequence: TGTGCCAGCAGTGAATGGGGCGCAACTAACTATGGCTACACCTTC. The chain recombines TRBV25-1 with TRBJ1-2; D possibly corresponds to TRBD1 (5 bases). The CDR3 consists of 15 residues. Germline values: CDR1 MGHDK, CDR2 SYGVNS. Trimming cost V 1 base and J 0 bases, with 9 bases left between them.

The DNA for the CDR3 is TGTGCCATCAGTGAACAGGTTATGGATGGCTACACCTTC. This translates into CAISEQVMDGYTF. The chain uses TRBV10-3 and TRBJ1-2, with D possibly matching TRBD1 (5 bases). Germline CDR1 is ENHRY and CDR2 is SYGVKD. This CDR3 comprises 13 residues. The germline V and J ends were trimmed by 3 bases and 6 bases, with 11 bases remaining between them.